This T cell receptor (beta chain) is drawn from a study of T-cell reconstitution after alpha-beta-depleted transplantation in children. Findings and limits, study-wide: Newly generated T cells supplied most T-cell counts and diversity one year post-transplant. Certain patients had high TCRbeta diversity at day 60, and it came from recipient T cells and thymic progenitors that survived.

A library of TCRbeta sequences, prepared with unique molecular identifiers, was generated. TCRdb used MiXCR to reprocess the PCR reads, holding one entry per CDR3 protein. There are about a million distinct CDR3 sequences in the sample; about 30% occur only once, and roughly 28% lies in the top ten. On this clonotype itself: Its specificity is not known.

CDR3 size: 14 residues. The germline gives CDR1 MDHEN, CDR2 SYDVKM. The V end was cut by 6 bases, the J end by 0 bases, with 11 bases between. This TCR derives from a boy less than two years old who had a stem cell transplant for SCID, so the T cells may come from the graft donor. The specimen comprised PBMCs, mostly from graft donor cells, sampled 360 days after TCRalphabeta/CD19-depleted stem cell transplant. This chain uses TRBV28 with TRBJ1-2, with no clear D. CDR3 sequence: CASSRLGPNYGYTF. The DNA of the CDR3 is TGTGCCAGCAGCAGGCTAGGGCCTAACTATGGCTACACCTTC.